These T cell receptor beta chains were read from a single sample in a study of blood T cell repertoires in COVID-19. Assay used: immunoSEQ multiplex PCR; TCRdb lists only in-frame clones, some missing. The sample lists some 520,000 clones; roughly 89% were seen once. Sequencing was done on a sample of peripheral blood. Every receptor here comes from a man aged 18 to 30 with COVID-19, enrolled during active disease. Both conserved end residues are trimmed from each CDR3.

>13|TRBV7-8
ASSLLQGVVDEQY
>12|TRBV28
ASSFARSSYEQY
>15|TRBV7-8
ASSLEPSGWDQETQY
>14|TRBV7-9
ASSYADSRDLYGYT
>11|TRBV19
ASQGAQYSPLH
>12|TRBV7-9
ASSLDAGIYGYT
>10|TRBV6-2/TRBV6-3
ASSFSRDGYT
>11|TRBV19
ASESGVYNEQF
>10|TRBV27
ASSSPGLGYT
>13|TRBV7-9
ASSGLQMGGGTQY
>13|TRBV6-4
ASPDRGRDNEKLF
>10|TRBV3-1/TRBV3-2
ASSKQASPLH
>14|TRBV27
ASSPVGAQGANIQY
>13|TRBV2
ASSEDTTKGETQY
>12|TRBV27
ASALDRYTGELF
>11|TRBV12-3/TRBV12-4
ASSLTSANEQF
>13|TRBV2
ASSETRQINQPQH